This entry is about one T cell receptor beta chain. Uncontrolled infection, other autoimmune disease, pregnancy or lactation led to exclusion. CDR3 length: 11 residues. The germline V gene encodes CDR1 ENHRY and CDR2 SYGVKD. The junction had 5 bases not matched to a gene; V was cut back by 6 bases and J by 17 bases. RNA transcripts gave rise to amplified TCR beta CDR3 regions. An initial round of RT-PCR targeting the TCR CDR3 relied on the HTBI primer set. MiXCR, applied by TCRdb to the multiplex PCR reads, yields one record per CDR3 protein. Of about 660,000 distinct CDR3 sequences in the sample, just under 45% are singletons; the top ten hold under 8%. The data derive from a study of T cells in Graves' hyperthyroidism and ophthalmopathy.

The receptor was derived from an adult man with Graves' disease, either hyperthyroidism or ophthalmopathy (not recorded which). The rearrangement joins TRBV10-3 to TRBJ1-6; 9 bases agree with TRBD1. Input material: peripheral blood or thyroid tissue (not recorded which). The CDR3 nucleotides read TGTGCCATCAGGGGGACAGGGACTTTCCACTTT. Amino acid sequence: CAIRGTGTFHF.